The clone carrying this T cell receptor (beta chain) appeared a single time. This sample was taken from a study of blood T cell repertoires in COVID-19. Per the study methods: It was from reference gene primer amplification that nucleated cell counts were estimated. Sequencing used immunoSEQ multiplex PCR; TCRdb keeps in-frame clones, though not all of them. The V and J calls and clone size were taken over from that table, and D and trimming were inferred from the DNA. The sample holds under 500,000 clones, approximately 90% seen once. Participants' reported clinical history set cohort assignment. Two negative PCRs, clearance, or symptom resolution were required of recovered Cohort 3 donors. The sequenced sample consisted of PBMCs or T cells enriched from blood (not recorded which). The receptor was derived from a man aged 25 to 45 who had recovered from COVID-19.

The CDR3 DNA reads TGCGCCAGCAGCTTGGTGTCTAGCGGGTTAACCTACAATGAGCAGTTCTTC. Encoded protein: CASSLVSSGLTYNEQFF. The chain links TRBV5-1 to TRBJ2-1, with 8 bases fitting TRBD2. After removal of 0 bases from V and 2 bases from J, the junction contained 7 bases not matched to a gene. Germline CDR1 is SGHRS and CDR2 is YFSETQ. This CDR3 has 17 residues.